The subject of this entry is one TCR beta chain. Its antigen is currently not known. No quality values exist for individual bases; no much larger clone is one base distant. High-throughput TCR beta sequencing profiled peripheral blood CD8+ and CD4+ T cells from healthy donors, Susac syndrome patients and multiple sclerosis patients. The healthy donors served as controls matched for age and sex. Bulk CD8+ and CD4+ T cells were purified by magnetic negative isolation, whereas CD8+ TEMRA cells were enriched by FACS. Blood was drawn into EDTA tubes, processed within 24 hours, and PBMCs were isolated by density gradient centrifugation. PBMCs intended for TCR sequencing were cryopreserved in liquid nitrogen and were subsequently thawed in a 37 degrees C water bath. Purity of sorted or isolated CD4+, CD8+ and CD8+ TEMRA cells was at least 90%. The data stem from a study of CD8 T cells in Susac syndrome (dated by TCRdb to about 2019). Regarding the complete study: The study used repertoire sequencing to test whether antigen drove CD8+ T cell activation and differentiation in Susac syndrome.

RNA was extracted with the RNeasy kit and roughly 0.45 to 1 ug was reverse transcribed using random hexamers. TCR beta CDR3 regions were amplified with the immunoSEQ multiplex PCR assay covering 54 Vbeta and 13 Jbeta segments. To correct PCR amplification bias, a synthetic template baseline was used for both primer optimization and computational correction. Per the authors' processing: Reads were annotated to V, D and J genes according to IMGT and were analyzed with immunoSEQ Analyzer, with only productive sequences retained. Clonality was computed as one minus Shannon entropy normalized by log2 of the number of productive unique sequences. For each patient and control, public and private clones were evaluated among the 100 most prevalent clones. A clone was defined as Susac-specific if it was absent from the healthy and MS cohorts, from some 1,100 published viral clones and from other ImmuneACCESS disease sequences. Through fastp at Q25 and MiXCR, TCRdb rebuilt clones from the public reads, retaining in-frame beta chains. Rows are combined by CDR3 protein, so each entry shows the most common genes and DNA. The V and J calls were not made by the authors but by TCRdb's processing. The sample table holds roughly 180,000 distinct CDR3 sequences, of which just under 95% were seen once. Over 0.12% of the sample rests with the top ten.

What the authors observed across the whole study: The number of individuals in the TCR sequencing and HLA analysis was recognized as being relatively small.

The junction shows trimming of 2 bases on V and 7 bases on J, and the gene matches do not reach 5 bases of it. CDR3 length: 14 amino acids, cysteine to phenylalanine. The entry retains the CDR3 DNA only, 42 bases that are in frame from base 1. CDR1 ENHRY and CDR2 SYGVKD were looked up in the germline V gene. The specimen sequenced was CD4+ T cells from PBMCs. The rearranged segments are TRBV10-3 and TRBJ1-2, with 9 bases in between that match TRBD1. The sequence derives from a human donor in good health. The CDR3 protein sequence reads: CAISERQGESGYTF. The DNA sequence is TGTGCCATCAGTGAGAGACAGGGGGAAAGTGGCTACACCTTC.